These 27 T cell receptor beta chains originate from one sample sequenced in a study of T cell changes during pregnancy in multiple sclerosis. Assay: immunoSEQ multiplex PCR; the TCRdb copy retains only in-frame clones and omits some. Among about 68,000 clones listed, about 90% were seen once. The source material was peripheral blood, sampled in the second trimester of pregnancy. The receptors originated from a female donor with multiple sclerosis, enrolled in a pregnancy study.

The chain is built from TRBV7-3 and TRBJ2-4, with a tentative D call TRBD1 (5 bases). This CDR3 comprises 17 residues. The V end lost 1 base, the J end lost 0 bases, and 13 bases lay between the germline ends. Germline V CDR1 and CDR2: SGHTA, FQGTGA. CDR3 nucleotide sequence: TGTGCCAGCAGCTTAAGTCCGACAGTCCTAGCCAAAAACATTCAGTACTTC. This codes for CASSLSPTVLAKNIQYF.

The chain combines TRBV6-7 with TRBJ1-5, with D possibly matching TRBD1 (5 bases). TRBV6-7 is classed as an ORF, of uncertain function. V shed 5 bases and J shed 0 bases, with 17 bases lying between them. This CDR3 is 17 amino acids long. Written as DNA, the CDR3 is TGTGCCAGCAGTGGCCCCGTGGGGGGTTTTAGCAATCAGCCCCAGCATTTT. This sequence encodes CASSGPVGGFSNQPQHF.

The chain combines TRBV18 with TRBJ1-4, with D hard to call. The CDR3 length is 13 residues. The V gene's germline CDR1 is KGHSH and CDR2 LQKENI. The V gene lost 2 bases and the J gene lost 4 bases, with 5 bases spanning the gap. CDR3 sequence reads: CASSPSLNEKLFF. The DNA for the CDR3 is TGTGCCAGCTCACCATCCCTTAATGAAAAACTGTTTTTT.

This chain connects TRBV7-3 to TRBJ2-3; no clear D gene. Trimming shortened V by 2 bases and J by 2 bases, and 8 bases separated the two germline ends. From germline, CDR1 is SGHTA and CDR2 FQGTGA. The CDR3 is 14 residues long. The CDR3 spells CASSLVRNTDTQYF. CDR3 DNA sequence: TGTGCCAGCAGCTTAGTCAGGAACACAGATACGCAGTATTTT.

V gene TRBV4-1 combines with J gene TRBJ1-2; D might be TRBD1 (6 bases). Germline V CDR1 and CDR2: MGHRA, YSYEKL. The length of the CDR3 is 18 residues. The V end lost 1 base, the J end lost 3 bases, and 21 bases lay between the germline ends. The DNA of the CDR3 is TGCGCCAGCAGCCAAGTATGGGACCGACAGGTCCACGACTATGGCTACACCTTC. Residues: CASSQVWDRQVHDYGYTF.

V usage is TRBV5-6 and J usage is TRBJ2-7; D not resolved. CDR1 and CDR2 from the germline V gene are SGHDT and YYEEEE. V shed 2 bases and J shed 6 bases, with 9 bases lying between them. The CDR3 has 12 residues. The DNA of the CDR3 is TGTGCCAGCAGCTTTGGTGCCGGCGAGCAGTACTTC. Encoded protein: CASSFGAGEQYF.

The chain carries TRBV19 and TRBJ2-5; TRBD1 matches 8 bases. Germline loops: CDR1 LNHDA, CDR2 SQIVND (reference sequence). The CDR3 covers 13 residues. The J segment lost 4 bases and the V segment lost 6 bases, leaving 4 bases of the junction unmatched. CDR3 protein: CASSSGTGETQYF. The CDR3 DNA follows: TGTGCCAGTAGCTCCGGGACAGGAGAGACCCAGTACTTC.

The V gene is TRBV19, the J gene TRBJ2-3, with TRBD2 matching 9 bases. The CDR3 consists of 15 residues. Trimming removed 4 bases from V and 6 bases from J; junction bases left unmatched: 8. Germline V gene sequence: CDR1 LNHDA, CDR2 SQIVND (reference sequence). Here the CDR3 reads CASSSPGLASDTQYF. CDR3 in DNA: TGTGCCAGTAGTAGTCCGGGACTAGCATCCGATACGCAGTATTTT.

This clone was found once. The V gene is TRBV27, the J gene TRBJ1-1, with a tentative D call TRBD1 (5 bases). Germline CDR1 reads MNHEY; CDR2 reads SMNVEV (reference sequence). Trimming took 8 bases from V and 2 from J, leaving 12 bases between them. The CDR3 has 13 residues. The CDR3 region has the DNA TGTGCCAGCCAAATGACAGTTAACACTGAAGCTTTCTTT. This codes for CASQMTVNTEAFF.

The chain uses TRBV4-1 and TRBJ2-2, with 12 bases fitting TRBD2. J was trimmed by 4 bases and V by 1 base; bases with no gene match: 4. The CDR3 runs to 17 residues. CDR1 and CDR2 (germline): MGHRA, YSYEKL. The DNA for the CDR3 is TGCGCCAGCAGCCAAGGTCTAGCGGGGGGGCCCACCGGGGAGCTGTTTTTT. Its translation: CASSQGLAGGPTGELFF.

The chain employs TRBV9 and TRBJ2-1; 9 nucleotides align to TRBD2. The CDR3 spans 16 residues. Per germline, CDR1 SGDLS and CDR2 YYNGEE. V lost 0 bases and J lost 2; bases outside the gene matches: 3. The CDR3 nucleotides are TGTGCCAGCAGCGTAGTAGCGGGGGCACCCTACAATGAGCAGTTCTTC. As protein: CASSVVAGAPYNEQFF. The full variable domain, its missing parts supplied by reference TRBV9 and TRBJ2-1, is DSGVTQTPKHLITATGQRVTLRCSPRSGDLSVYWYQQSLDQGLQFLIQYYNGEERAKGNILERFSAQQFPDLHSELNLSSLELGDSALYFCASSVVAGAPYNEQFFGPGTRLTVL.

V usage is TRBV5-6 and J usage is TRBJ1-6, with D unclear. V was shortened by 0 bases and J by 10 bases, with 17 bases between the two germline ends. The germline V gene encodes CDR1 SGHDT and CDR2 YYEEEE. The CDR3 has 16 residues. In DNA form, the CDR3 reads TGTGCCAGCAGCTTGGTTTCGGGCAGAAGCGGGTCACCCCTCCACTTT. It codes for CASSLVSGRSGSPLHF.

The V gene is TRBV11-2, the J gene TRBJ1-5, with D perhaps matching TRBD1 (5 bases). The V and J ends lost 2 bases and 8 bases respectively, with 10 bases between them. The CDR3 consists of 13 residues. In germline, CDR1 is SGHAT, CDR2 FQNNGV. CDR3 sequence: CASSLRGMEPQHF. As DNA, the CDR3 is TGTGCCAGCAGCTTAAGGGGAATGGAGCCCCAGCATTTT.

The rearrangement links TRBV7-3 to TRBJ2-6; no reliable D call. The ends were cut back, 3 bases at V and 2 bases at J, with 11 bases in the middle. The V gene's germline CDR1 is SGHTA and CDR2 FQGTGA. The CDR3 is 16 amino acids. The CDR3 nucleotides are TGTGCCAGCAGCTTTTCCCAGCAGGCTGGGGCCAACGTCCTGACTTTC. Amino acid sequence: CASSFSQQAGANVLTF.

The rearrangement uses TRBV6-6 and TRBJ1-4; the match to TRBD1 covers 8 bases. The junction had 5 bases not matched to a gene; V was cut back by 4 bases and J by 7 bases. CDR1 and CDR2 (germline): MNHNY, SVGAGI (reference sequence). The CDR3 consists of 14 residues. The CDR3 region has the DNA TGTGCCAGCAGTTTTAGAACAGGGGGTGAAAAACTGTTTTTT. As protein: CASSFRTGGEKLFF.

This clone was observed a few times. V is TRBV18 and J is TRBJ1-4; 8 bases map to TRBD1. Losses at the gene ends were 1 base for V and 8 bases for J; bases not matched to a gene: 0. Germline V gene sequence: CDR1 KGHSH, CDR2 LQKENI. The length of the CDR3 is 13 residues. CDR3 sequence reads: CASSPRTGEKLFF. DNA for the CDR3: TGTGCCAGCTCACCACGGACAGGGGAAAAACTGTTTTTT.

The gene calls are TRBV16 and TRBJ2-3; D is uncertain. CDR3 length equals 12 residues. The V end was cut by 4 bases, the J end by 0 bases, with 2 bases between. Germline V gene sequence: CDR1 KGHSY, CDR2 FQNENV. CDR3: CASSPSTDTQYF. The CDR3, as DNA: TGTGCCAGCAGCCCGAGCACAGATACGCAGTATTTT.

The chain joins TRBV6-5 to TRBJ1-1; D is possibly TRBD1 (5 bases). Germline V gene lookup returns CDR1 MNHEY and CDR2 SVGAGI. The CDR3 runs to 15 residues. Trimming left V 2 bases short and J 0 bases short, with 10 bases between. In DNA, the CDR3 is TGTGCCAGCAGTTACGATAGGGGTATGAACACTGAAGCTTTCTTT. This translates into CASSYDRGMNTEAFF.

The gene calls are TRBV19 and TRBJ1-1; D gene uncertain. V lost 2 bases and J 0 bases, leaving 7 bases between the germline ends. The CDR3 runs to 14 residues. Germline loops: CDR1 LNHDA, CDR2 SQIVND (reference sequence). The CDR3 protein is CASSISRMNTEAFF. The CDR3 coding sequence is TGTGCCAGTAGTATAAGCAGGATGAACACTGAAGCTTTCTTT.

The chain carries TRBV6-1 and TRBJ1-2; 7 bases agree with TRBD1. Losses at the gene ends were 1 base for V and 6 bases for J; bases not matched to a gene: 5. CDR1 is MNHNS, CDR2 SASEGT, per germline. The CDR3 totals 14 residues. The chain's CDR3 is CASSEGTGGNGYTF. The CDR3 DNA follows: TGTGCCAGCAGTGAAGGGACAGGAGGAAATGGCTACACCTTC.

The chain uses TRBV7-6 and TRBJ2-1; 8 nucleotides line up with TRBD1. Losses at the gene ends were 5 bases for V and 4 bases for J; bases not matched to a gene: 10. Per germline, CDR1 SGHVS and CDR2 FNYEAQ. The CDR3 spans 16 residues. CDR3 in DNA: TGTGCCAGCAGCCCAACAGGGGGAGTTGGGTACAATGAGCAGTTCTTC. It translates to CASSPTGGVGYNEQFF.

V usage is TRBV19 and J usage is TRBJ1-1, with D unresolved. Trimming stripped 6 bases from V and 2 bases from J, with 13 bases between. This CDR3 comprises 14 residues. Germline CDR1 reads LNHDA; CDR2 reads SQIVND (reference sequence). The CDR3 here is CASSRTVVNTEAFF. CDR3 DNA: TGTGCCAGTAGCCGAACAGTGGTCAACACTGAAGCTTTCTTT.

This chain connects TRBV4-1 to TRBJ2-3; D gene uncertain. The length of the CDR3 is 17 residues. Per the germline V gene, CDR1 is MGHRA and CDR2 is YSYEKL. Trimming took 3 bases from V and 0 from J, leaving 16 bases between them. The CDR3 sequence is CASSQQVVDSSTDTQYF. Written as DNA, the CDR3 is TGCGCCAGCAGCCAGCAGGTGGTCGATTCTAGCACAGATACGCAGTATTTT.

The count of this clone is one. The rearrangement joins TRBV27 to TRBJ2-5, with 13 bases identical to TRBD2. The CDR3 sequence is 15 residues long. V was pared by 5 bases and J by 2 bases, with 2 bases of the junction left unmatched. The germline V gene has CDR1 MNHEY and CDR2 SMNVEV (reference sequence). The CDR3 sequence is CASSPGLAGQETQYF. Written as DNA, the CDR3 is TGTGCCAGCAGTCCGGGACTAGCGGGGCAAGAGACCCAGTACTTC.

The rearrangement links TRBV7-6 to TRBJ2-7, with 12 bases lining up with TRBD2. The CDR3 runs to 15 residues. CDR1 and CDR2 from the germline V gene are SGHVS and FNYEAQ. V trimming: 4 bases; J trimming: 9 bases; junction bases outside the gene matches: 10. This CDR3 reads CASSSRLAGAEGQYF. The DNA for the CDR3 is TGTGCCAGCAGCTCGCGACTAGCGGGGGCGGAAGGGCAGTACTTC.

The J gene is TRBJ2-3, the V gene TRBV5-6, with D tentatively TRBD2 (6 bases). In germline, CDR1 is SGHDT, CDR2 YYEEEE. The CDR3 has 14 amino acids. V lost 4 bases and J lost 0, with 9 bases in between. The DNA for the CDR3 is TGTGCCAGCAGCGCGGGACCAAGCACAGATACGCAGTATTTT. Translation gives CASSAGPSTDTQYF.

The rearrangement joins TRBV27 to TRBJ2-7, with D tentatively TRBD1 (5 bases). The CDR3 is made up of 14 amino acids. Germline V CDR1 and CDR2: MNHEY, SMNVEV (reference sequence). Trimming removed 6 bases at V and 4 bases at J, with 16 bases between. The CDR3 reads CASRKTDLAYEQYF. In DNA form, the CDR3 reads TGTGCCAGCAGGAAGACAGACTTAGCTTACGAGCAGTACTTC.